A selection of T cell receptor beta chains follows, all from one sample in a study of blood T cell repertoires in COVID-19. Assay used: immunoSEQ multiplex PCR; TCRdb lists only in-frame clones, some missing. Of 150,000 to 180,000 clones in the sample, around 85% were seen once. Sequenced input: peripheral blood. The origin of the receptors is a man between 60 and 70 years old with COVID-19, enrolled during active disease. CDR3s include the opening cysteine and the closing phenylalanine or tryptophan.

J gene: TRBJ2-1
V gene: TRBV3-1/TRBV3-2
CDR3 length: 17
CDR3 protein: CASSPFRTSGKYNEQFF

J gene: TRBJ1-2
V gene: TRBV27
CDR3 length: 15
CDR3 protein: CASSSQGARLGGYTF

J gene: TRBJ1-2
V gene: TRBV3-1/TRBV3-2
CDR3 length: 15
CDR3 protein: CASSQDLAGNYGYTF

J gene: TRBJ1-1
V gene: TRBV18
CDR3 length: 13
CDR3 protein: CASYDRMNTEAFF

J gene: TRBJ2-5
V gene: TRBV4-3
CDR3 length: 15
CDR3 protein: CASSQDHQGSETQYF

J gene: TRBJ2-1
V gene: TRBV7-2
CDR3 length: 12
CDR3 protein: CASSFSSAEQFF

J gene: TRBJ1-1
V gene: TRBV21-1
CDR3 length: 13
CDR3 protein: CASSTRGANEAFF

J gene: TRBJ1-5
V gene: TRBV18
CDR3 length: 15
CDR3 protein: CASSPPGQSNQPQHF

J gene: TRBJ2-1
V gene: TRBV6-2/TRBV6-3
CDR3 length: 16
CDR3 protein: CASSLGGGPYLNEQFF

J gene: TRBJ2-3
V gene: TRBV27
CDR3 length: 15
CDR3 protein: CASSLQGRGTDTQYF

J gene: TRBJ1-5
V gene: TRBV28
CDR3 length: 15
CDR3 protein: CASSLPVGANQPQHF

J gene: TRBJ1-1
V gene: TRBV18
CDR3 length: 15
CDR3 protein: CASSPGLGKVAEAFF

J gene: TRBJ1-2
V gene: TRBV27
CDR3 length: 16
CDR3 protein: CASSFRSRNLNYGYTF

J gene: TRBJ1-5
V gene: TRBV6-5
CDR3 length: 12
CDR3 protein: CASRDSAQPQHF

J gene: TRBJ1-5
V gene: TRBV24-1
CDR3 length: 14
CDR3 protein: CATSGGQSYRPQHF

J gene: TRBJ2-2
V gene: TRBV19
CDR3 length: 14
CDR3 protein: CASSISSNTGELFF

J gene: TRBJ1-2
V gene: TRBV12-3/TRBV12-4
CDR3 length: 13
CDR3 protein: CASSGGFNYGYTF

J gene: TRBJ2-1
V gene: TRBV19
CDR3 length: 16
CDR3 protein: CASSPDRGPPYNEQFF

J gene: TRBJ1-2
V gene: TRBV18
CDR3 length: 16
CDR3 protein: CASSPVDRGGSYGYTF

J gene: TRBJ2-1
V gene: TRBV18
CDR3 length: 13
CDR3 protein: CASSPLDGNEQFF

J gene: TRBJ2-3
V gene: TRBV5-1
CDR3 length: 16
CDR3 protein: CASSLPSGGKVDTQYF

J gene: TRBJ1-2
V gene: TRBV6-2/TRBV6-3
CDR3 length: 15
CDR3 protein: CASSYKRQLSYGYTF

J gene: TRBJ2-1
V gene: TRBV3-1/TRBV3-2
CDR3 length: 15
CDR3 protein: CASSPGLAVNNEQFF

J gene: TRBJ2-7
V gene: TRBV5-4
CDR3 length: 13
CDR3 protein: CASSQFNGYEQYF

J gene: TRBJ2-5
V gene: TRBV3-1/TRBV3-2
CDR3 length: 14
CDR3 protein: CASRTGTGGETQYF

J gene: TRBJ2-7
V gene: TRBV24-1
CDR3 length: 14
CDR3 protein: CATSDPGVSYEQYF

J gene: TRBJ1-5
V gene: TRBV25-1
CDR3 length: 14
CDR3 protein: CASSETGGYQPQHF

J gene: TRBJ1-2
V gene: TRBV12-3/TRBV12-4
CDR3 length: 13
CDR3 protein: CASSPGQGGGYTF

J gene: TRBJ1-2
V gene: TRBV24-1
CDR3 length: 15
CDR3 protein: CATSDGLMSPYGYTF

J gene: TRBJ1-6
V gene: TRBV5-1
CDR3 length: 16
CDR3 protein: CASTPRGALDASPLHF

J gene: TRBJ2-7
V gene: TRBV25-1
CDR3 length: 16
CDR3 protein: CASSDSDRGRAYEQYF

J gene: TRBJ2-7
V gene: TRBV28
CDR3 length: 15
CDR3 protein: CASTPYRGGAYEQYF

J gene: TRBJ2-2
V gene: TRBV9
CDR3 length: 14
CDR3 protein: CASRGQGAYGELFF

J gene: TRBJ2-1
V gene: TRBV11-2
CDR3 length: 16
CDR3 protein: CASSFGRDPRYNEQFF

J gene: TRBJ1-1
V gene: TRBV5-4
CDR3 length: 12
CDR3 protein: CAIQGIGTEAFF

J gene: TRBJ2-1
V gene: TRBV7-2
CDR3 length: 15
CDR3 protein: CASSRTGQGGLEQFF

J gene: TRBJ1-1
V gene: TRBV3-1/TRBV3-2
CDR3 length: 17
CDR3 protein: CASSQGRRISGGGEAFF

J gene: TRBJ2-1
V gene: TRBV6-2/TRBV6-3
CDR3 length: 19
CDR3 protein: CASSYSNAGLLKWVSEQFF

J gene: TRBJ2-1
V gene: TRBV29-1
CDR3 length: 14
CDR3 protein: CSGKGLAGYNEQFF

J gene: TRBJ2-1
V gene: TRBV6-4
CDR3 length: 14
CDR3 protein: CASGRLAGDYEQFF